A single sample is the source of the 9 T cell receptor beta chains below, sequenced in a study of beta chain features in type 1 diabetes (dated by TCRdb to 2016 to 2019). The library was generated by the immunoSEQ multiplex PCR assay. All of the isolated RNA was reverse transcribed with the High Capacity cDNA Reverse Transcription Kit, so expressed TCRB transcripts were sequenced. The source is immuneACCESS, and TCRdb retained only in-frame sequences with V and J called. Part of the clones is not carried over; for the studies checked, unresolved V genes explain less than half of this, and the remainder is unexplained. The sample table holds about 470,000 clones, of which around 30% were seen once. The ten largest clonotypes hold more than 0.055% of the sample. The sequenced sample consisted of naive CD4+ T cells from blood. The label giving this sample's cell subset or site can be read as: true naive CD4+ T cells. The source of these receptors is a man younger than 30 in good health.

The chain is built from TRBV18 and TRBJ2-7; 7 positions match TRBD2. There are 14 residues in the CDR3. Germline assignment: CDR1 KGHSH and CDR2 LQKENI. Unmatched junction bases numbered 5, after V lost 3 bases and J lost 3 bases. The CDR3 DNA is TGTGCCAGCTCACCTCAGACTAGCAGCTACGAGCAGTACTTC. Its protein is CASSPQTSSYEQYF.

This clone has only a few counts. The gene calls are TRBV5-1 and TRBJ2-3, with 7 nucleotides matching TRBD2. CDR3 length: 16 amino acids. Germline CDR1 and CDR2: SGHRS and YFSETQ. J lost 0 bases, V lost 0 bases, and 4 bases had no gene match. The CDR3 reads CASSLESGRSTDTQYF. In DNA, the CDR3 is TGCGCCAGCAGCTTGGAATCCGGGAGGAGCACAGATACGCAGTATTTT.

Only a few counts were recorded for this clone. The V and J genes are TRBV15 and TRBJ2-1; 7 bases fit TRBD1. This CDR3 has 16 amino acids. The ends lost 5 bases at V and 3 bases at J; junction bases unmatched: 10. Germline-derived CDR1 and CDR2 are LNHNV and YYDKDF (reference sequence). Here the CDR3 DNA reads TGTGCCACCAGCGATGGGACAGCCAGTCTCTACAATGAGCAGTTCTTC. Translation: CATSDGTASLYNEQFF.

The CDR3 region has the DNA TGCGCCAGCAGCCAAGCTGCTAGCGGGAGGGCTAGCCGCACAGATACGCAGTATTTT. Translating gives CASSQAASGRASRTDTQYF. The rearrangement joins TRBV4-1 to TRBJ2-3; 12 positions match TRBD2. This CDR3 has 19 amino acids. Germline V CDR1 and CDR2: MGHRA, YSYEKL. V shed 1 base, J shed 1 base, and the junction held 9 bases outside the gene matches.

The chain links TRBV23-1 to TRBJ1-1; TRBD1 agrees at 7 bases. TRBV23-1 is placed among ORFs of uncertain function. Unmatched junction bases numbered 14, after V lost 10 bases and J lost 3 bases. CDR3 size: 15 residues. The chain's CDR3 is CANPGQNYYDTEAFF. The CDR3 DNA reads TGCGCCAACCCGGGACAGAATTATTATGACACTGAAGCTTTCTTT.

The chain joins TRBV6-5 to TRBJ2-3, with D possibly TRBD2 on 6 matching bases. The germline gives CDR1 MNHEY, CDR2 SVGAGI. CDR3 length: 15 amino acids. Trimming pared 5 bases from V and 6 bases from J, leaving 18 bases between. CDR3 sequence reads: CASSGRKTSSDTQYF. CDR3 in DNA: TGTGCCAGCAGTGGGCGAAAGACTAGTTCTGATACGCAGTATTTT.

The rearrangement joins TRBV6-6 to TRBJ2-1, with TRBD1 identical over 8 bases. This CDR3 has 15 residues. In germline, CDR1 is MNHNY, CDR2 SVGAGI (reference sequence). J lost 0 bases, V lost 5 bases, and 3 bases had no gene match. CDR3 sequence: CASSPTGASYNEQFF. The CDR3 DNA reads as TGTGCCAGCAGTCCGACAGGGGCCTCCTACAATGAGCAGTTCTTC.

The chain has TRBV4-2 and TRBJ1-2; 12 bases agree with TRBD1. The length of the CDR3 is 15 residues. The trim removed 3 bases at V and 8 bases at J, leaving 7 bases unmatched. The germline CDR1 and CDR2 sequences are LGHNA and YNFKEQ. The CDR3 loop is CASSHAGQGARGYTF. In DNA, the CDR3 is TGTGCCAGCAGCCACGCGGGACAGGGGGCGCGGGGCTACACCTTC.

The rearrangement joins TRBV4-3 to TRBJ2-7; TRBD2 is a possible D gene (5 bases). The CDR3 runs 16 residues. V shed 0 bases and J shed 2 bases, with 14 bases lying between them. Per the germline V gene, CDR1 is LGHNA and CDR2 is YSLEER. Written as DNA, the CDR3 is TGCGCCAGCAGCCAAGATCCGCCCCCGAGGGCCTACGAGCAGTACTTC. Translating it yields CASSQDPPPRAYEQYF.